This TCR beta chain was captured in a study of lymphopenia after photon versus proton radiotherapy. Germline V gene lookup returns CDR1 SGDLS and CDR2 YYNGEE. With 0 bases removed from V and 6 bases from J, the gap between germline ends came to 12 bases. The CDR3 sequence is 14 residues long. Note on this clone: The antigen remains unidentified.

Clones were read by immunoSEQ multiplex PCR, and TCRdb kept only the in-frame ones, dropping some. In the table there are 70,000 or so clones, 92% of which are singletons. Study-level results: Proton therapy kept repertoires fairly stable, unlike photons, which gained effector/memory cells. Better survival with proton therapy was suggested as possible, not demonstrated. Post-nadir TCR diversity decline inversely tracked overall survival among those who died.

The specimen was peripheral blood, collected from a patient treated with photon-based radiotherapy. The chain is built from TRBV9 and TRBJ1-1; D possibly corresponds to TRBD1 (6 bases). The receptor comes from a woman in her 40s with cholangiocarcinoma. The CDR3 is CASSVEARGPEAFF. CDR3 DNA: TGTGCCAGCAGCGTAGAAGCCAGGGGCCCTGAAGCTTTCTTT.